These 17 T cell receptor beta chains were sequenced from one sample in a study of shared clonotypes between healthy human individuals. Using immunoSEQ multiplex PCR, the repertoire was profiled, and TCRdb retains in-frame clones only, with some absent. The sample has millions of clones; approximately 93% are singletons. The source material was naive CD4+ T cells from PBMCs. Subset reported: CD45RA+ positively selected. All receptors come from a man between 18 and 35 years old in good health. Some clones in this sample may be carry-over from other donors' samples.

This clone was observed a single time. The chain carries TRBV7-9 and TRBJ2-3; 7 bases agree with TRBD2. J was trimmed by 3 bases and V by 1 base; bases with no gene match: 4. This CDR3 spans 15 amino acids. The germline gives CDR1 SEHNR, CDR2 FQNEAQ (reference sequence). This CDR3 reads CASSLVAGETDTQYF. The CDR3, as DNA: TGTGCCAGCAGCTTAGTTGCGGGAGAGACAGATACGCAGTATTTT. Drawing the rest from reference TRBV7-9 and TRBJ2-3, the complete variable domain is DTGVSQNPRHKITKRGQNVTFRCDPISEHNRLYWYRQTLGQGPEFLTYFQNEAQLEKSRLLSDRFSAERPKGSFSTLEIQRTEQGDSAMYLCASSLVAGETDTQYFGPGTRLTVL.

J is TRBJ2-3 and V is TRBV28, with 14 bases matching TRBD2. Germline CDR1 is MDHEN and CDR2 is SYDVKM. V shed 5 bases, J shed 5 bases, and the junction held 15 bases outside the gene matches. This CDR3 region has 19 residues. CDR3 in amino acids: CASSTTTMGTSGSIDTQYF. CDR3 sequence (DNA): TGTGCCAGCAGTACCACAACTATGGGGACTAGCGGGAGTATAGATACGCAGTATTTT.

This chain connects TRBV7-9 to TRBJ2-1; 10 bases agree with TRBD1. The germline V gene has CDR1 SEHNR and CDR2 FQNEAQ (reference sequence). V shed 8 bases and J 9 bases; nucleotides not matched to a gene: 10. CDR3 size: 14 residues. CDR3 sequence reads: CASRKGQGMPEQFF. CDR3 coding DNA: TGTGCCAGCCGGAAGGGACAGGGGATGCCTGAGCAGTTCTTC.

The CDR3 spells CAGLSGPSYNEQFF. In nucleotides, the CDR3 is TGTGCCGGCCTTAGCGGCCCCTCCTACAATGAGCAGTTCTTC. V gene TRBV30 combines with J gene TRBJ2-1; D might be TRBD2 (6 bases). Deletions cut 8 bases from V and 0 bases from J, with 14 bases between. Germline V CDR1 and CDR2: GTSNPN, SVGIG (reference sequence). The CDR3 is 14 amino acids. Together with reference TRBV30 and TRBJ2-1, the CDR3 gives the full variable domain: SQTIHQWPATLVQPVGSPLSLECTVEGTSNPNLYWYRQAAGRGLQLLFYSVGIGQISSEVPQNLSASRPQDRQFILSSKKLLLSDSGFYLCAGLSGPSYNEQFFGPGTRLTVL.

The V gene is TRBV19, the J gene TRBJ2-3, with 15 bases aligning to TRBD2. Losses at the gene ends were 5 bases for V and 2 bases for J; bases not matched to a gene: 14. Germline CDR1 reads LNHDA; CDR2 reads SQIVND (reference sequence). This CDR3 is 20 amino acids long. This chain's CDR3 is CASSLRFGTSGRRNTDTQYF. CDR3 nucleotides: TGTGCCAGTAGTCTGAGGTTTGGGACTAGCGGGAGGCGGAACACAGATACGCAGTATTTT. Variable domain in full (rest from reference TRBV19 and TRBJ2-3): DGGITQSPKYLFRKEGQNVTLSCEQNLNHDAMYWYRQDPGQGLRLIYYSQIVNDFQKGDIAEGYSVSREKKESFPLTVTSAQKNPTAFYLCASSLRFGTSGRRNTDTQYFGPGTRLTVL.

J is TRBJ2-7 and V is TRBV11-1; no reliable D call. The germline CDR1 and CDR2 sequences are SGHAT and FQDESV (reference sequence). Trimming cost V 1 base and J 4 bases, with 14 bases left between them. The CDR3 loop spans 15 amino acids. This CDR3 is CASSLGTRSIYEQYF. The CDR3 DNA reads TGTGCCAGCAGCTTAGGTACCAGATCCATATACGAGCAGTACTTC.

Concerning this clone: This CDR3 is also generated by other DNA sequences in the sample. The chain couples TRBV30 to TRBJ1-3; D gene unclear. The CDR3 totals 14 residues. V lost 2 bases, J lost 0 bases, and 8 bases lay in between. CDR1 is GTSNPN and CDR2 is SVGIG in the germline V gene (reference sequence). The chain's CDR3 is CAWSLGHSGNTIYF. The DNA of the CDR3 is TGTGCCTGGAGTCTGGGCCACTCTGGAAACACCATATATTTT. Together with reference TRBV30 and TRBJ1-3, the CDR3 gives the full variable domain: SQTIHQWPATLVQPVGSPLSLECTVEGTSNPNLYWYRQAAGRGLQLLFYSVGIGQISSEVPQNLSASRPQDRQFILSSKKLLLSDSGFYLCAWSLGHSGNTIYFGEGSWLTVV.

The chain is built from TRBV6-5 and TRBJ1-2, with D uncertain. V was trimmed by 6 bases and J by 1 base, leaving 9 bases between them. Per the germline V gene, CDR1 is MNHEY and CDR2 is SVGAGI. CDR3 length: 13 amino acids. The CDR3 DNA is TGTGCCAGCAGCACTCGGGGTAACTATGGCTACACCTTC. Protein product: CASSTRGNYGYTF.

This chain joins TRBV6-1 and TRBJ2-7; 7 bases agree with TRBD2. Germline V gives CDR1 MNHNS, CDR2 SASEGT. There are 14 residues in the CDR3. V dropped 6 bases and J dropped 2; count of bases not matched to a gene: 7. The CDR3 nucleotides read TGTGCCAGCAGCGCCGGGGGGTCCGCCTACGAGCAGTACTTC. Protein product: CASSAGGSAYEQYF.

J is TRBJ1-6 and V is TRBV5-1; D gene unclear. Trimming shortened V by 0 bases and J by 3 bases, and 7 bases separated the two germline ends. Germline V gene lookup returns CDR1 SGHRS and CDR2 YFSETQ. This CDR3 has 15 amino acids. The CDR3 region has the DNA TGCGCCAGCAGCTTGGAGCTGGGCTATAATTCACCCCTCCACTTT. This encodes CASSLELGYNSPLHF. The variable domain in full, completed from reference TRBV5-1 and TRBJ1-6, reads KAGVTQTPRYLIKTRGQQVTLSCSPISGHRSVSWYQQTPGQGLQFLFEYFSETQRNKGNFPGRFSGRQFSNSRSEMNVSTLELGDSALYLCASSLELGYNSPLHFGNGTRLTVT.

V is TRBV29-1 and J is TRBJ2-7; the D gene is possibly TRBD1 (5 bases). The V and J ends lost 4 bases and 5 bases respectively, with 21 bases between them. In germline, CDR1 is SQVTM, CDR2 ANQGSEA. The CDR3 sequence is 15 residues long. The CDR3, as DNA: TGCAGCGTTGGGCCTCTCTTGGGGCGCCCGGACGAGCAGTACTTC. Translation: CSVGPLLGRPDEQYF.

This clone showed up just a few times. Other DNA sequences in this specimen translate into the identical CDR3. The chain has TRBV25-1 and TRBJ1-2; possible D gene TRBD1, 5 bases. Trimming shortened V by 4 bases and J by 5 bases, and 5 bases separated the two germline ends. Germline V gives CDR1 MGHDK, CDR2 SYGVNS. The CDR3 length is 11 residues. The CDR3 protein is CASSGGYGYTF. The CDR3 DNA follows: TGTGCCAGCAGTGGGGGGTATGGCTACACCTTC.

The chain uses TRBV28 and TRBJ2-3; D uncertain. The CDR3 contains 13 residues. V was pared by 4 bases and J by 0 bases, with 5 bases between. Germline CDR1 and CDR2: MDHEN and SYDVKM. Written as DNA, the CDR3 is TGTGCCAGCAGTTCTTGGAGCACAGATACGCAGTATTTT. This gives the protein CASSSWSTDTQYF.

This rearrangement joins TRBV5-1 to TRBJ1-1; TRBD1 aligns across 7 bases. Germline V gives CDR1 SGHRS, CDR2 YFSETQ. This CDR3 is built from 15 residues. V trimming: 2 bases; J trimming: 6 bases; junction bases outside the gene matches: 10. The CDR3 DNA follows: TGCGCCAGCAGCTTTCCCGGGACAGTGGTATCTGAAGCTTTCTTT. It specifies CASSFPGTVVSEAFF. The full variable domain, completed using reference TRBV5-1 and TRBJ1-1, is KAGVTQTPRYLIKTRGQQVTLSCSPISGHRSVSWYQQTPGQGLQFLFEYFSETQRNKGNFPGRFSGRQFSNSRSEMNVSTLELGDSALYLCASSFPGTVVSEAFFGQGTRLTVV.

This clone was counted only a few times. The genes are TRBV10-2 and TRBJ1-1; D perhaps matches TRBD1 (6 bases). Germline CDR1 WSHSY, CDR2 SAAADI. CDR3 length: 15 residues. V shed 0 bases and J shed 5 bases, with 13 bases lying between them. The CDR3 loop is CASSESPGGRTEAFF. The CDR3 DNA sequence: TGCGCCAGCAGTGAGTCTCCCGGGGGGCGGACTGAAGCTTTCTTT.

The rearrangement joins TRBV28 to TRBJ2-1; 13 bases match TRBD2. V dropped 7 bases and J dropped 4; count of bases not matched to a gene: 7. This CDR3 is built from 16 residues. CDR1 is MDHEN, CDR2 SYDVKM, per germline. CDR3 sequence: CASNSGGLAGYNEQFF. The CDR3 DNA follows: TGTGCCAGCAACTCCGGGGGACTAGCGGGATACAATGAGCAGTTCTTC.

CDR3 sequence reads: CASFGLAKNIQYF. In DNA, the CDR3 is TGTGCCAGCTTCGGGCTAGCCAAAAACATTCAGTACTTC. The chain joins TRBV2 to TRBJ2-4; D gene uncertain. Trimming shortened V by 8 bases and J by 0 bases, and 8 bases separated the two germline ends. CDR1 and CDR2 (germline): SNHLY, FYNNEI. CDR3 length equals 13 residues.